The 30 T cell receptor beta chains listed next were all sequenced from one sample in a study of human T cells and chemical hapten exposure. TCRdb re-analysed the RACE reads in MiXCR, keeping a single row per CDR3 protein. The sample yields 40,000 to 45,000 distinct CDR3 sequences, roughly 3.5% seen once. Time point given: healthy volunteer bleed at 6 weeks. Whole blood that had not been fractionated was the source of extracted total RNA. Input material: whole blood. The receptors shown here come from a human donor in good health. Some clones in this sample may be carry-over from other donors' samples.

This clonotype occurred many times. For the CDR3, the DNA is TGTGCCAGCAGTTTCGAATGGGGATCTTCACCCCTCCACTTT. Its translation: CASSFEWGSSPLHF. This chain connects TRBV5-4 to TRBJ1-6; D is ambiguous. V was clipped by 5 bases and J by 9 bases, with 15 bases between them. Germline assignment: CDR1 SGHNT and CDR2 YYREEE (reference sequence). The CDR3 is 14 residues long.

The table lists this clonotype with a few counts. The rearrangement uses TRBV10-3 and TRBJ1-1; D is ambiguous. The CDR3 has 14 amino acids. Trimming removed 0 bases from V and 8 bases from J, with 13 bases in between. Per the germline V gene, CDR1 is ENHRY and CDR2 is SYGVKD. The CDR3 nucleotides read TGTGCCATCAGTGAGTCGACGATGGCTGAGGAAGCTTTCTTT. Its protein is CAISESTMAEEAFF.

This clonotype was counted only a few times. This rearrangement joins TRBV29-1 to TRBJ1-4; a possible D gene is TRBD1 (5 bases). The V end was cut by 8 bases, the J end by 0 bases, with 22 bases between. Germline V lookup: CDR1 SQVTM, CDR2 ANQGSEA. This CDR3 is built from 17 residues. CDR3 sequence reads: CSQLILGLLATNEKLFF. The CDR3 nucleotides read TGCAGCCAACTTATACTGGGACTCCTTGCAACTAATGAAAAACTGTTTTTT.

In this sample, this clonotype turned up many times. The chain has TRBV6-2 or TRBV6-3 and TRBJ1-1, with no clear D. From germline, CDR1 is MNHEY and CDR2 SVGEGT. The CDR3 has 12 amino acids. Trimming took off 0 bases at V and 8 bases at J, with 7 bases between the two ends. In DNA form, the CDR3 reads TGTGCCAGCAGTTACTCGCGTAAAGAAGCTTTCTTT. It encodes CASSYSRKEAFF.

This clonotype has at least ten counts. V and J are TRBV3-1 and TRBJ1-4; TRBD1 aligns across 7 bases. V was clipped by 4 bases and J by 0 bases; unmatched bases: 8. There are 17 residues in the CDR3. Germline CDR1 LGHDT, CDR2 YNNKEL (reference sequence). The CDR3 nucleotides read TGTGCCAGCAGCCTCTTCGGACAGGTAGCAACTAATGAAAAACTGTTTTTT. It yields the protein CASSLFGQVATNEKLFF.

This clonotype was detected ten times or more. The chain uses TRBV29-1 and TRBJ1-5, with D unresolved. The CDR3 extends over 18 amino acids. The germline CDR1 and CDR2 sequences are SQVTM and ANQGSEA. The V end was cut by 4 bases, the J end by 1 base, with 23 bases between. The CDR3 coding sequence is TGCAGCGTTGGAGTCCCGCCCGGTGCCTTAGTCAGCAATCAGCCCCAGCATTTT. Residues: CSVGVPPGALVSNQPQHF.

This clonotype was observed at least ten times. This rearrangement joins TRBV5-1 to TRBJ1-1; D is undetermined. Germline CDR1 SGHRS, CDR2 YFSETQ. V was cut by 0 bases and J by 6 bases, with 12 bases left in between. The CDR3 runs 14 residues. The CDR3: CASSLDTSWAEAFF. The CDR3 region has the DNA TGCGCCAGCAGCTTGGACACTTCGTGGGCTGAAGCTTTCTTT.

This clonotype was recorded at least ten times. The V and J genes are TRBV27 and TRBJ2-7, with D perhaps TRBD1 (6 bases). The CDR3 length is 14 residues. The V end lost 5 bases, the J end lost 3 bases, and 14 bases lay between the germline ends. Germline V lookup: CDR1 MNHEY, CDR2 SMNVEV (reference sequence). The CDR3 DNA reads TGTGCCAGCAGTCAAAACTGGGGGCACTACGAGCAGTACTTC. Translating gives CASSQNWGHYEQYF.

This clonotype was counted many times. CDR3 region: CSFSNQYGPQHF. The CDR3 region has the DNA TGCAGCTTTTCAAACCAATATGGGCCCCAGCATTTT. J is TRBJ1-5 and V is TRBV29-1, with D unresolved. V lost 8 bases and J 9 bases, leaving 17 bases between the germline ends. The CDR3 contains 12 residues. CDR1 is SQVTM and CDR2 is ANQGSEA in the germline V gene.

This clonotype was counted ten times or more. The J gene is TRBJ2-3, the V gene TRBV12-3 or TRBV12-4; maybe TRBD2 (6 bases). With 6 bases removed from V and 1 base from J, the gap between germline ends came to 17 bases. This CDR3 comprises 16 residues. The CDR3 region has the DNA TGTGCCAGCAGCGCCTCAGGCGGGAAGGGCACAGATACGCAGTATTTT. It yields the protein CASSASGGKGTDTQYF.

This clonotype was seen only a few times. The CDR3 sequence: CATNSLGQGNYGYTF. DNA for the CDR3: TGTGCCACCAACTCTCTAGGACAGGGGAACTATGGCTACACCTTC. The rearrangement uses TRBV6-2 or TRBV6-3 and TRBJ1-2; 9 bases line up with TRBD1. Germline loops: CDR1 MNHEY, CDR2 SVGEGT. This CDR3 has 15 amino acids. With 10 bases clipped from V and 2 bases from J, the junction kept 11 bases outside the gene matches.

This clonotype was seen more than once but under ten times. J is TRBJ2-7 and V is TRBV28, with TRBD1 matching over 7 bases. Trimming took 6 bases from V and 2 from J; bases not matched to a gene: 7. This CDR3 comprises 14 residues. Germline values: CDR1 MDHEN, CDR2 SYDVKM. The CDR3 DNA sequence: TGTGCCAGCAGAGTCGGACAGGTACCCTACGAGCAGTACTTC. Protein: CASRVGQVPYEQYF.

This clonotype was counted many times. The chain employs TRBV25-1 and TRBJ2-3; D may match TRBD1 or TRBD2 (5 bases each). Germline V gene sequence: CDR1 MGHDK, CDR2 SYGVNS. V was trimmed by 3 bases and J by 6 bases, leaving 19 bases between them. The CDR3 loop spans 16 amino acids. The CDR3 spells CASSDNPGLPQDTQYF. The CDR3 bases are TGTGCCAGCAGTGACAATCCGGGGCTACCCCAGGATACGCAGTATTTT.

This clonotype was seen at least ten times. The gene calls are TRBV5-1 and TRBJ2-7; 7 positions match TRBD2. This CDR3 region has 15 residues. CDR1 and CDR2 from the germline V gene are SGHRS and YFSETQ. The junction had 8 bases not matched to a gene; V was cut back by 3 bases and J by 2 bases. The CDR3 bases are TGCGCCAGCAGCTGGGGTGGGCGGGGGACCTACGAGCAGTACTTC. This encodes CASSWGGRGTYEQYF.

At least ten counts were recorded for this clonotype. The chain has TRBV20-1 and TRBJ2-1; TRBD2 matches 10 bases. Germline-derived CDR1 and CDR2 are DFQATT and SNEGSKA (reference sequence). The CDR3 runs to 18 residues. The V segment lost 2 bases and the J segment 0 bases; nucleotides outside the gene matches: 10. CDR3 coding DNA: TGCAGTGCTAGAAGAAGCGGGAGGGCCCAAAGCTCCTACAATGAGCAGTTCTTC. Its translation: CSARRSGRAQSSYNEQFF.

This clonotype was recorded at least ten times. J is TRBJ1-4 and V is TRBV12-3 or TRBV12-4, with D maybe TRBD1 (5 bases). V was pared by 5 bases and J by 5 bases, with 15 bases between. The CDR3 is made up of 15 amino acids. The DNA for the CDR3 is TGTGCCAGCAGTCTCACGACAGAAGACAATGAAAAACTGTTTTTT. It specifies CASSLTTEDNEKLFF.

This clonotype came up many times. The chain combines TRBV27 with TRBJ2-3; a weak D match, TRBD1 (5 bases). Germline values: CDR1 MNHEY, CDR2 SMNVEV (reference sequence). V was shortened by 7 bases and J by 2 bases, with 16 bases between the two germline ends. This CDR3 contains 15 residues. CDR3 protein: CASKGRTIPTDTQYF. CDR3 DNA: TGTGCCAGCAAGGGAAGGACAATCCCCACAGATACGCAGTATTTT.

This CDR3 is CASSVLGGRYNNEQFF. The CDR3 DNA sequence: TGTGCCAGCAGCGTCCTTGGCGGGAGATATAACAATGAGCAGTTCTTC. V gene TRBV9 combines with J gene TRBJ2-1; 7 nucleotides line up with TRBD2. After removal of 2 bases from V and 5 bases from J, the junction contained 10 bases not matched to a gene. The germline V gene encodes CDR1 SGDLS and CDR2 YYNGEE. CDR3 size: 16 residues.

The table lists this clonotype with many counts. The DNA of the CDR3 is TGCAGTGCTATAACAGACGGGACCCAGTACTTC. Residues: CSAITDGTQYF. The rearrangement uses TRBV20-1 and TRBJ2-5, with unresolved D. The germline CDR1 and CDR2 sequences are DFQATT and SNEGSKA (reference sequence). The V and J ends lost 4 bases and 7 bases respectively, with 10 bases between them. CDR3 length equals 11 residues.

This sequence joins TRBV2 and TRBJ1-2; weak D call: TRBD1 (5 bases). The CDR3 is made up of 13 amino acids. The germline CDR1 and CDR2 sequences are SNHLY and FYNNEI. Trimming left V 6 bases short and J 8 bases short, with 16 bases between. Written as DNA, the CDR3 is TGTGCCAGCAGGGAGTGGGGGTTAAAGGGCTACACCTTC. Its translation: CASREWGLKGYTF.

The sample holds many counts of this clonotype. V is TRBV28 and J is TRBJ2-1; the match to TRBD2 covers 15 bases. This CDR3 is built from 16 residues. In germline, CDR1 is MDHEN, CDR2 SYDVKM. V lost 4 bases, J lost 9 bases, and 7 bases stayed unmatched. CDR3 coding DNA: TGTGCCAGCAGTTCCGGACTAGCGGGAGGGCCTCCTGAGCAGTTCTTC. Residues: CASSSGLAGGPPEQFF.

This clonotype came up a few times. The chain has TRBV11-2 and TRBJ2-3, with D tentatively TRBD1 or TRBD2 (5 bases each). From germline, CDR1 is SGHAT and CDR2 FQNNGV. The germline V and J ends were trimmed by 5 bases and 2 bases, with 14 bases remaining between them. The CDR3 runs 15 residues. The CDR3 DNA sequence: TGTGCCAGCAGCCCCGGGACCCGGACCACAGATACGCAGTATTTT. Its protein product is CASSPGTRTTDTQYF. Based on the CDR3 plus reference TRBV11-2 and TRBJ2-3, the full variable domain is EAGVAQSPRYKIIEKRQSVAFWCNPISGHATLYWYQQILGQGPKLLIQFQNNGVVDDSQLPKDRFSAERLKGVDSTLKIQPAKLEDSAVYLCASSPGTRTTDTQYFGPGTRLTVL.

This clonotype was observed at least ten times. CDR3 in amino acids: CAWSVWDLPGEQYF. In DNA, the CDR3 is TGTGCCTGGAGTGTATGGGACTTACCCGGAGAGCAGTACTTC. J is TRBJ2-7 and V is TRBV30, with D possibly being TRBD2 (6 bases). V was shortened by 0 bases and J by 7 bases, with 16 bases between the two germline ends. This CDR3 region has 14 residues. The germline V gene has CDR1 GTSNPN and CDR2 SVGIG (reference sequence).

This clonotype occurred many times. In DNA, the CDR3 is TGTGCCAGCAGTTTCGTCGCGGCCGTAAACTATGGCTACACCTTC. Encoded protein: CASSFVAAVNYGYTF. V usage is TRBV12-3 or TRBV12-4 and J usage is TRBJ1-2; D is undetermined. The CDR3 has 15 residues. V lost 3 bases and J 2 bases, leaving 13 bases between the germline ends.

This clonotype was found a few times. CDR3 protein: CASSPPAGVNQPQHF. CDR3 DNA: TGTGCCAGCAGTCCCCCCGCAGGAGTGAATCAGCCCCAGCATTTT. The chain joins TRBV28 to TRBJ1-5; D is unresolved. Trimming took 5 bases from V and 4 from J, leaving 15 bases between them. CDR1 is MDHEN, CDR2 SYDVKM, per germline. The CDR3 is 15 residues long.

This clonotype occurred many times. CDR3 nucleotides: TGTGCCACCAGCATACGGGACACCGAGGGGCAGTACTTC. It codes for CATSIRDTEGQYF. This chain connects TRBV15 to TRBJ2-7; tentatively, D is TRBD1 (6 bases). Trimming took 4 bases from V and 9 from J, leaving 16 bases between them. In germline, CDR1 is LNHNV, CDR2 YYDKDF (reference sequence). The CDR3 is 13 residues long.

This clonotype was counted ten times or more. The CDR3 is CASSLERSRGNEQFF. The CDR3, as DNA: TGTGCCAGCAGCTTAGAACGCAGTCGAGGTAATGAGCAGTTCTTC. The chain combines TRBV11-2 with TRBJ2-1, with D hard to call. The CDR3 totals 15 residues. CDR1 is SGHAT and CDR2 is FQNNGV in the germline V gene. V shed 0 bases and J shed 7 bases, with 13 bases lying between them.

This clonotype was counted at least ten times. V and J are TRBV5-4 and TRBJ1-6; D ambiguous. The germline gives CDR1 SGHNT, CDR2 YYREEE (reference sequence). V gave up 0 bases and J gave up 7 bases, with 5 bases separating them. The CDR3 extends over 13 amino acids. CDR3 sequence reads: CASSLGSNSPLHF. The CDR3 DNA reads TGTGCCAGCAGCTTGGGCAGCAATTCACCCCTCCACTTT.

The gene calls are TRBV5-1 and TRBJ2-1; 13 nucleotides align to TRBD2. The CDR3 is 15 residues long. Germline V lookup: CDR1 SGHRS, CDR2 YFSETQ. Losses at the gene ends were 3 bases for V and 8 bases for J; bases not matched to a gene: 5. The CDR3 protein is CASSWTSGSTDEQFF. Written as DNA, the CDR3 is TGCGCCAGCAGCTGGACTAGCGGGAGTACCGATGAGCAGTTCTTC.

This clonotype was counted between two and nine times. The chain employs TRBV5-6 and TRBJ2-3, with 9 bases fitting TRBD2. In germline, CDR1 is SGHDT, CDR2 YYEEEE. Unmatched junction bases numbered 8, after V lost 4 bases and J lost 2 bases. This CDR3 region has 16 residues. The CDR3 spells CASSLAGTLPTDTQYF. For the CDR3, the DNA is TGTGCCAGCAGCCTAGCGGGAACCCTCCCCACAGATACGCAGTATTTT.